This T cell receptor beta chain was obtained from a study of T cells in Graves' hyperthyroidism and ophthalmopathy. Whole-study results and caveats: By a 13 V-J model, ophthalmopathy was set apart from stable hyperthyroidism. Among clonotypes expanded in thyroid above 0.001, most were also found in blood. The model identified upcoming ophthalmopathy a median approximately seven months ahead of onset.

Note on this clonotype: The antigen remains unidentified.

Authors of the study amplified TCR beta CDR3 regions from RNA transcripts. The HTBI primer set served for first-round RT-PCR of the TCR CDR3. A single record per CDR3 protein comes from TCRdb applying MiXCR to the multiplex PCR reads. This sample carries 540,000 or so distinct CDR3 sequences, about 43% of them seen once, and the ten largest clones take around 19%. Germline trimming cut 6 bases from V and 7 bases from J; bases unmatched to any gene: 13. The CDR3 sequence is 15 residues long. Germline V gene lookup returns CDR1 SEHNR and CDR2 FQNEAQ (reference sequence). Sequenced: peripheral blood or thyroid tissue (not recorded which). The chain carries TRBV7-9 and TRBJ2-5, with 8 positions matching TRBD1. The receptor's source is an adult woman with Graves' disease, either hyperthyroidism or ophthalmopathy (not recorded which). CDR3 protein: CASRQGGGATRTQYF. As DNA, the CDR3 is TGTGCCAGCAGACAGGGGGGAGGAGCAACTCGGACCCAGTACTTC.